Shown below are 14 T cell receptor beta chains from a single sample sequenced in a study of cytomegalovirus exposure and HLA in healthy donors. Primers for the PCR totalled 60 Vbeta and 13 Jbeta. Clones were read by immunoSEQ multiplex PCR, and TCRdb kept only the in-frame ones, dropping some. This sample yields a few hundred thousand clones, of which about 81% are seen a single time; 7% to 9% belongs to the top ten. Sequencing used PBMCs. These receptors were collected from a woman between 55 and 75 years old in good health and CMV-seropositive.

The CDR3 loop reads CASSPQPRTGVVYGYTF. DNA for the CDR3: TGTGCCAGCAGCCCCCAACCCAGGACAGGGGTAGTCTATGGCTACACCTTC. The chain carries TRBV11-2 and TRBJ1-2; 9 positions agree with TRBD1. V was pared by 5 bases and J by 4 bases, with 14 bases of the junction left unmatched. Germline CDR1 SGHAT, CDR2 FQNNGV. This CDR3 contains 17 residues.

The count of this clone is one. The chain links TRBV5-4 to TRBJ1-2; 7 positions agree with TRBD1. The J segment lost 4 bases and the V segment lost 3 bases, leaving 6 bases of the junction unmatched. This CDR3 is 14 amino acids long. Germline V lookup: CDR1 SGHNT, CDR2 YYREEE (reference sequence). The CDR3 region is CASSSGTVPYGYTF. The CDR3 DNA sequence: TGTGCCAGCAGCTCGGGGACAGTTCCCTATGGCTACACCTTC.

This chain uses TRBV5-1 with TRBJ2-5; no clear D gene. The germline CDR1 and CDR2 sequences are SGHRS and YFSETQ. Trimming left V 3 bases short and J 5 bases short, with 11 bases between. This CDR3 has 13 residues. The CDR3 protein is CASSSVSRETQYF. As DNA, the CDR3 is TGCGCCAGCAGCTCGGTCTCCCGGGAGACCCAGTACTTC.

The rearrangement joins TRBV7-8 to TRBJ2-7, with TRBD2 matching over 8 bases. The germline CDR1 and CDR2 sequences are SGHVS and FQNEAQ. This CDR3 comprises 16 residues. J gave up 0 bases and V 1 base, and 5 bases lay outside the gene matches. The CDR3 spells CASSLGIGRASYEQYF. CDR3 nucleotides: TGTGCCAGCAGCTTAGGTATCGGGAGGGCCTCCTACGAGCAGTACTTC.

V usage is TRBV6-5 and J usage is TRBJ1-1, with D possibly matching TRBD1 (6 bases). Germline V CDR1 and CDR2: MNHEY, SVGAGI. With 8 bases removed from V and 1 base from J, the gap between germline ends came to 17 bases. The CDR3 loop spans 15 amino acids. CDR3 sequence (DNA): TGTGCCAGCCGTACCCCCCACAGGGAGAACACTGAAGCTTTCTTT. Protein sequence: CASRTPHRENTEAFF.

The chain employs TRBV9 and TRBJ1-5; D is perhaps TRBD1 (5 bases). V was cut by 3 bases and J by 6 bases, with 16 bases left in between. The CDR3 runs to 15 residues. CDR1 and CDR2 (germline): SGDLS, YYNGEE. CDR3 nucleotides: TGTGCCAGCAGCGCGTTCGACGGGGGGAGTCAGCCCCAGCATTTT. As protein: CASSAFDGGSQPQHF.

For this clone: Other DNA sequences within the sample encode an identical CDR3. CDR3 DNA sequence: TGTGCCAGCAGCGTAGCTACCACAGATACGCAGTATTTT. Translating it yields CASSVATTDTQYF. J is TRBJ2-3 and V is TRBV9; D not resolved. The germline gives CDR1 SGDLS, CDR2 YYNGEE. Trimming removed 0 bases from V and 2 bases from J, with 4 bases in between. This CDR3 spans 13 amino acids.

The rearrangement joins TRBV19 to TRBJ1-4; D might be TRBD1 (6 bases). The V end lost 3 bases, the J end lost 0 bases, and 8 bases lay between the germline ends. Germline V gene lookup returns CDR1 LNHDA and CDR2 SQIVND (reference sequence). This CDR3 comprises 15 residues. CDR3 in DNA: TGTGCCAGTAGTATGGGGGCTTCAACTAATGAAAAACTGTTTTTT. It yields the protein CASSMGASTNEKLFF.

The gene calls are TRBV18 and TRBJ2-1, with TRBD1 matching 7 bases. Germline V CDR1 and CDR2: KGHSH, LQKENI. The CDR3 has 16 residues. Losses at the gene ends were 1 base for V and 0 bases for J; bases not matched to a gene: 3. The CDR3 DNA reads TGTGCCAGCTCACCACGACAGGGTAGCTCCTACAATGAGCAGTTCTTC. The encoded protein is CASSPRQGSSYNEQFF. The full variable domain, in which reference TRBV18 and TRBJ2-1 provide the parts outside the CDR3, is NAGVMQNPRHLVRRRGQEARLRCSPMKGHSHVYWYRQLPEEGLKFMVYLQKENIIDESGMPKERFSAEFPKEGPSILRIQQVVRGDSAAYFCASSPRQGSSYNEQFFGPGTRLTVL.

V usage is TRBV6-5 and J usage is TRBJ1-1; 7 bases match TRBD1. CDR1 and CDR2 from the germline V gene are MNHEY and SVGAGI. Unmatched junction bases numbered 6, after V lost 6 bases and J lost 5 bases. The CDR3 length is 13 residues. CDR3 amino acids: CASSETRGTEAFF. CDR3 nucleotides: TGTGCCAGCAGCGAAACCAGGGGGACTGAAGCTTTCTTT.

A word on this clone: This sample includes further DNA sequences coding for the same CDR3. The rearrangement joins TRBV5-1 to TRBJ1-2; D is uncertain. Germline V CDR1 and CDR2: SGHRS, YFSETQ. Trimming removed 0 bases from V and 3 bases from J, with 6 bases in between. The CDR3 is 13 residues long. The CDR3 region has the DNA TGCGCCAGCAGCTTGGTGTCTGACTATGGCTACACCTTC. As protein: CASSLVSDYGYTF.

The chain carries TRBV2 and TRBJ2-3, with 9 positions matching TRBD2. The CDR3 has 15 residues. From germline, CDR1 is SNHLY and CDR2 FYNNEI. Trimming removed 6 bases from V and 3 bases from J; junction bases left unmatched: 7. DNA for the CDR3: TGTGCCAGCAGGGGGCGTAGCGGGAGTACAGATACGCAGTATTTT. Translating it yields CASRGRSGSTDTQYF.

The DNA of the CDR3 is TGTGCCAGTAGGGTCGGCGGGGGCGCGGGGACAGATACGCAGTATTTT. Its translation is CASRVGGGAGTDTQYF. This sequence joins TRBV19 and TRBJ2-3; D might be TRBD2 (7 bases). The germline CDR1 and CDR2 sequences are LNHDA and SQIVND (reference sequence). The germline V and J ends were trimmed by 6 bases and 3 bases, with 19 bases remaining between them. The CDR3 is made up of 16 amino acids.

The chain couples TRBV29-1 to TRBJ1-2, with D possibly being TRBD1 (6 bases). The germline V and J ends were trimmed by 3 bases and 1 base, with 15 bases remaining between them. Germline V gene sequence: CDR1 SQVTM, CDR2 ANQGSEA. The CDR3 runs to 15 residues. The chain's CDR3 is CSVDKGGGFNYGYTF. CDR3 DNA: TGCAGCGTTGATAAAGGGGGGGGGTTTAACTATGGCTACACCTTC.